The 26 T cell receptor beta chains below were found in one sample sequenced in a study of cytomegalovirus exposure and HLA in healthy donors. Primers: 60 Vbeta forward and 13 Jbeta reverse. Only in-frame clones appear in the TCRdb table, and some are missing; sequencing was by immunoSEQ multiplex PCR. The sample records 150,000 to 180,000 clones, roughly 80% being singletons. The sample taken for sequencing was PBMCs. All receptors come from a woman aged 40-49 years in good health and CMV-seronegative.

The rearrangement uses TRBV6-1 and TRBJ1-2; perhaps TRBD1 as D (6 bases). CDR3 length equals 13 residues. The germline V and J ends were trimmed by 5 bases and 4 bases, with 11 bases remaining between them. The germline V gene has CDR1 MNHNS and CDR2 SASEGT. The CDR3 nucleotides read TGTGCCAGCAGTCCAGGGGTCCGCTATGGCTACACCTTC. This sequence encodes CASSPGVRYGYTF.

In its sample, this clone was seen a few times. This chain uses TRBV11-2 with TRBJ2-5; possibly TRBD2 for D (6 bases). Matching the DNA end better, TRBJ2-7 makes the J call doubtful. Germline assignment: CDR1 SGHAT and CDR2 FQNNGV. This CDR3 region has 14 residues. This CDR3 is CASSSGGEGYEQYF. The CDR3 DNA reads TGTGCCAGCAGCTCTGGCGGGGAAGGCTACGAGCAGTACTTC.

Here the CDR3 reads CASSLPLGGAEKLFF. The CDR3 DNA sequence: TGTGCCAGCAGTTTGCCCTTGGGGGGGGCGGAAAAACTGTTTTTT. The V gene is TRBV28, the J gene TRBJ1-4, with a tentative D call TRBD1 (6 bases). Trimming removed 3 bases from V and 8 bases from J, with 16 bases in between. The V gene's germline CDR1 is MDHEN and CDR2 SYDVKM. This CDR3 spans 15 amino acids.

This rearrangement joins TRBV2 to TRBJ1-5; D remains unclear. CDR1 and CDR2 from the germline V gene are SNHLY and FYNNEI. The V end was cut by 8 bases, the J end by 3 bases, with 14 bases between. CDR3 length: 14 residues. CDR3 protein: CASSPGGNNQPQHF. The CDR3 DNA is TGTGCCAGCTCACCCGGAGGCAACAATCAGCCCCAGCATTTT.

V and J are TRBV6-6 and TRBJ2-5, with D unclear. In germline, CDR1 is MNHNY, CDR2 SVGAGI (reference sequence). V was trimmed by 7 bases and J by 7 bases, leaving 25 bases between them. The CDR3 is 16 residues long. The CDR3 nucleotides read TGTGCCAGCAACCCCCTCAAGATATTTCGGTGCGGGACCCAGTACTTC. Its protein product is CASNPLKIFRCGTQYF.

The J gene is TRBJ2-7, the V gene TRBV6-6, with TRBD1 matching 8 bases. The CDR3 contains 14 residues. Germline trimming cut 6 bases from V and 4 bases from J; bases unmatched to any gene: 8. Germline V gene data show CDR1 as MNHNY and CDR2 as SVGAGI (reference sequence). CDR3 sequence (DNA): TGTGCCAGCAGCCTACAGGGGGACAGATACGAGCAGTACTTC. Its translation is CASSLQGDRYEQYF.

This clone has only one observation. This sequence joins TRBV27 and TRBJ1-2; 8 nucleotides match TRBD1. V gave up 5 bases and J gave up 8 bases; unmatched junction bases: 10. The CDR3 is 14 residues long. CDR1 and CDR2 (germline): MNHEY, SMNVEV (reference sequence). Here the CDR3 reads CASSGTGPWSGYTF. The DNA for the CDR3 is TGTGCCAGCAGTGGGACAGGTCCCTGGTCCGGCTACACCTTC.

The rearrangement joins TRBV5-6 to TRBJ2-7; TRBD1 matches at 7 bases. Per the germline V gene, CDR1 is SGHDT and CDR2 is YYEEEE. V shed 3 bases, J shed 0 bases, and the junction held 3 bases outside the gene matches. This CDR3 is 14 amino acids long. The CDR3 spells CASSSGQSSYEQYF. The DNA for the CDR3 is TGTGCCAGCAGCTCGGGACAGAGCTCCTACGAGCAGTACTTC.

The rearrangement links TRBV6-5 to TRBJ2-1; 7 bases are a match to TRBD2. Germline V lookup: CDR1 MNHEY, CDR2 SVGAGI. V lost 4 bases and J lost 9; bases outside the gene matches: 15. The CDR3 runs to 16 residues. The CDR3: CASSFLGGLTSREQFF. The CDR3 coding sequence is TGTGCCAGCAGTTTCCTCGGGGGACTAACTTCTCGTGAGCAGTTCTTC.

The rearrangement uses TRBV30 and TRBJ1-4; 9 bases line up with TRBD1. CDR3 length: 16 amino acids. Germline V gives CDR1 GTSNPN, CDR2 SVGIG (reference sequence). Trimming removed 3 bases from V and 4 bases from J; junction bases left unmatched: 9. CDR3: CAWRPGTGRGNEKLFF. The CDR3 DNA follows: TGTGCCTGGAGACCCGGGACAGGGCGGGGTAATGAAAAACTGTTTTTT.

The rearrangement uses TRBV21-1 and TRBJ1-5. TRBV21-1 is an annotated pseudogene. This CDR3 is 17 amino acids long. The CDR3 DNA sequence: TGTGCCAGCAGCCGCACCGTCAGCGAACATAGCAATCAGCCCCAGCATTTT. It yields the protein CASSRTVSEHSNQPQHF.

The chain has TRBV28 and TRBJ1-1, with a tentative D call TRBD1 (6 bases). Trimming pared 6 bases from V and 8 bases from J, leaving 13 bases between. The CDR3 is 12 amino acids. In germline, CDR1 is MDHEN, CDR2 SYDVKM. CDR3 loop: CASSQTGTEAFF. CDR3 coding DNA: TGTGCCAGCAGCCAAACAGGGACAGAAGCTTTCTTT. Drawing the rest from reference TRBV28 and TRBJ1-1, the complete variable domain is DVKVTQSSRYLVKRTGEKVFLECVQDMDHENMFWYRQDPGLGLRLIYFSYDVKMKEKGDIPEGYSVSREKKERFSLILESASTNQTSMYLCASSQTGTEAFFGQGTRLTVV.

This rearrangement joins TRBV7-8 to TRBJ2-3, with 9 bases matching TRBD2. The CDR3 length is 15 residues. V lost 5 bases and J lost 3; bases outside the gene matches: 6. Germline loops: CDR1 SGHVS, CDR2 FQNEAQ. CDR3 sequence: CASSGRLAETDTQYF. The CDR3 bases are TGTGCCAGCAGCGGCCGACTAGCGGAAACAGATACGCAGTATTTT.

The V call is TRBV19, the J call TRBJ2-3, with 10 bases identical to TRBD2. J lost 2 bases, V lost 5 bases, and 7 bases had no gene match. From germline, CDR1 is LNHDA and CDR2 SQIVND (reference sequence). The CDR3 loop spans 16 amino acids. The chain's CDR3 is CASSLLLAGLTDTQYF. Written as DNA, the CDR3 is TGTGCCAGTAGTCTTCTACTAGCGGGGCTCACAGATACGCAGTATTTT. Based on the CDR3 plus reference TRBV19 and TRBJ2-3, the full variable domain is DGGITQSPKYLFRKEGQNVTLSCEQNLNHDAMYWYRQDPGQGLRLIYYSQIVNDFQKGDIAEGYSVSREKKESFPLTVTSAQKNPTAFYLCASSLLLAGLTDTQYFGPGTRLTVL.

This rearrangement joins TRBV10-3 to TRBJ2-1; 8 nucleotides match TRBD2. This CDR3 region has 16 residues. J gave up 7 bases and V 4 bases, and 12 bases lay outside the gene matches. Per germline, CDR1 ENHRY and CDR2 SYGVKD. Here the CDR3 reads CAISGPGTSSPNEQFF. The CDR3 coding sequence is TGTGCCATCAGTGGGCCCGGGACTAGTTCACCGAATGAGCAGTTCTTC.

The chain employs TRBV29-1 and TRBJ2-1; 13 nucleotides line up with TRBD2. The CDR3 loop spans 18 amino acids. CDR1 is SQVTM and CDR2 is ANQGSEA in the germline V gene. V trimming: 4 bases; J trimming: 4 bases; junction bases outside the gene matches: 13. The CDR3, as DNA: TGCAGCGTTGTGGACAGGACTAGCGGGAGTATGGCTTACAATGAGCAGTTCTTC. Amino acid sequence: CSVVDRTSGSMAYNEQFF.

V is TRBV5-1 and J is TRBJ2-7, with D possibly matching TRBD2 (6 bases). CDR1 and CDR2 (germline): SGHRS, YFSETQ. V was shortened by 1 base and J by 1 base, with 9 bases between the two germline ends. The CDR3 is 14 residues long. CDR3 in amino acids: CASSLSRGSYEQYF. DNA of the CDR3: TGCGCCAGCAGCTTGTCACGGGGGTCCTACGAGCAGTACTTC.

The chain carries TRBV7-8 and TRBJ2-2; 7 bases fit TRBD2. Trimming took 3 bases from V and 3 from J; bases not matched to a gene: 10. The CDR3 is 17 amino acids. In germline, CDR1 is SGHVS, CDR2 FQNEAQ. DNA for the CDR3: TGTGCCAGCAGCTTCGGGGGGATCGTCAGGGACACCGGGGAGCTGTTTTTT. Protein product: CASSFGGIVRDTGELFF.

The chain combines TRBV6-6 with TRBJ2-3, with a weak D call TRBD2 (6 bases). The CDR3 is made up of 14 amino acids. Germline V lookup: CDR1 MNHNY, CDR2 SVGAGI (reference sequence). Trimming took 4 bases from V and 1 from J, leaving 9 bases between them. Written as DNA, the CDR3 is TGTGCCAGCAGTTGGGGCGGGGGCACAGATACGCAGTATTTT. Protein product: CASSWGGGTDTQYF.

V is TRBV6-6 and J is TRBJ1-3; the D is unclear. Trimming shortened V by 0 bases and J by 4 bases, and 13 bases separated the two germline ends. The CDR3 runs to 16 residues. Germline lookup yields CDR1 MNHNY and CDR2 SVGAGI (reference sequence). The CDR3 region has the DNA TGTGCCAGCAGTTACTCACCCCCAGGTACAGGAAACACCATATATTTT. The encoded protein is CASSYSPPGTGNTIYF.

The J gene is TRBJ1-1, the V gene TRBV5-1; a possible D gene is TRBD1 (6 bases). Germline assignment: CDR1 SGHRS and CDR2 YFSETQ. V lost 4 bases and J lost 3, with 10 bases in between. This CDR3 is built from 13 residues. The CDR3 DNA is TGCGCCAGCAGCGACAGGTTCGACACTGAAGCTTTCTTT. Its protein product is CASSDRFDTEAFF.

V gene TRBV29-1 combines with J gene TRBJ1-2, with a tentative D call TRBD1 (6 bases). The V end was cut by 5 bases, the J end by 9 bases, with 19 bases between. CDR3 length equals 13 residues. Germline-derived CDR1 and CDR2 are SQVTM and ANQGSEA. CDR3 nucleotide sequence: TGCAGCGTTTCCACCCGCTTAGGACAGCGCTACACCTTC. Translation: CSVSTRLGQRYTF.

To note about this clone: This likely comes from a read error, as the CDR3 has no conserved phenylalanine or tryptophan at its end. Because the CDR3's place on the DNA is in doubt, the DNA is left out and the CDR3 is given as listed by TCRdb. This chain connects TRBV11-3 to TRBJ2-7; the table's D call, TRBD1, has no DNA check behind it. From its first to its last residue, the CDR3 has 11 amino acids. Germline loops: CDR1 SGHNT, CDR2 YENEEA. This CDR3 reads CASSPHRGRLD.

The chain employs TRBV5-4 and TRBJ1-1; D unresolved. Deletions cut 3 bases from V and 8 bases from J, with 14 bases between. This CDR3 spans 13 amino acids. From germline, CDR1 is SGHNT and CDR2 YYREEE (reference sequence). The CDR3, as DNA: TGTGCCAGCAGCTCAGCCAGGTTAATGGAAGCTTTCTTT. This sequence encodes CASSSARLMEAFF.

This rearrangement joins TRBV5-1 to TRBJ2-6, with D possibly being TRBD1 (6 bases). V shed 4 bases and J shed 2 bases, with 10 bases lying between them. Germline CDR1 and CDR2: SGHRS and YFSETQ. The CDR3 runs 15 residues. The chain's CDR3 is CASSRSGAGANVLTF. As DNA, the CDR3 is TGCGCCAGCAGCCGCTCAGGGGCTGGGGCCAACGTCCTGACTTTC.

This clone was seen repeatedly, ten times or more. The V gene is TRBV4-1, the J gene TRBJ1-5, with 12 bases identical to TRBD1. The trim removed 0 bases at V and 3 bases at J, leaving 0 bases unmatched. This CDR3 is 16 amino acids long. CDR1 and CDR2 from the germline V gene are MGHRA and YSYEKL. The CDR3 sequence is CASSQEGQGANQPQHF. CDR3 DNA: TGCGCCAGCAGCCAAGAGGGACAGGGGGCCAATCAGCCCCAGCATTTT.